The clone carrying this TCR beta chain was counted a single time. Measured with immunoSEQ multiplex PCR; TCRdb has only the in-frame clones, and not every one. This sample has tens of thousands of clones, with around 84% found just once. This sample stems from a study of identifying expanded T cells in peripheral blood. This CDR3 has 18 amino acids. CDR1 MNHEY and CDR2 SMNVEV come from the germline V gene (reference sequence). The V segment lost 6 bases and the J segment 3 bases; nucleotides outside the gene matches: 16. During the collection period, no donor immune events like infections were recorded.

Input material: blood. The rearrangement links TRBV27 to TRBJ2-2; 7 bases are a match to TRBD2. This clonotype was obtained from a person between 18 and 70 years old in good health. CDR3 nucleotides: TGTGCCAGCAGGTCTCATCGGGGCGGGGGTAAGGACACCGGGGAGCTGTTTTTT. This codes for CASRSHRGGGKDTGELFF.